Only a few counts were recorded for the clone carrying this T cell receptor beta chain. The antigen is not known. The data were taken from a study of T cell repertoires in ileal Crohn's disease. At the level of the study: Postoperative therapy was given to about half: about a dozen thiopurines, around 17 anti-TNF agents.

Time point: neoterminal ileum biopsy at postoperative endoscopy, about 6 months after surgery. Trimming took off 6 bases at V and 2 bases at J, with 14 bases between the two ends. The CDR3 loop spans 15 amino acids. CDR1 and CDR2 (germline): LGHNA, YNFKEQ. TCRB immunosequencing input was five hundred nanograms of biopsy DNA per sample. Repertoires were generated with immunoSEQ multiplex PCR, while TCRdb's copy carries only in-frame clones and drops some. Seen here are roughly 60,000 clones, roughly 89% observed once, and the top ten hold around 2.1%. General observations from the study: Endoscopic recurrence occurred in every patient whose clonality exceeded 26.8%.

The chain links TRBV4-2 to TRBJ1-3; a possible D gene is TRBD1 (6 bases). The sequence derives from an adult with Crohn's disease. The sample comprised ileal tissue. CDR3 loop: CASRPTGSPGNTIYF. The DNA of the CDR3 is TGTGCCAGCAGGCCGACAGGCTCTCCTGGAAACACCATATATTTT.